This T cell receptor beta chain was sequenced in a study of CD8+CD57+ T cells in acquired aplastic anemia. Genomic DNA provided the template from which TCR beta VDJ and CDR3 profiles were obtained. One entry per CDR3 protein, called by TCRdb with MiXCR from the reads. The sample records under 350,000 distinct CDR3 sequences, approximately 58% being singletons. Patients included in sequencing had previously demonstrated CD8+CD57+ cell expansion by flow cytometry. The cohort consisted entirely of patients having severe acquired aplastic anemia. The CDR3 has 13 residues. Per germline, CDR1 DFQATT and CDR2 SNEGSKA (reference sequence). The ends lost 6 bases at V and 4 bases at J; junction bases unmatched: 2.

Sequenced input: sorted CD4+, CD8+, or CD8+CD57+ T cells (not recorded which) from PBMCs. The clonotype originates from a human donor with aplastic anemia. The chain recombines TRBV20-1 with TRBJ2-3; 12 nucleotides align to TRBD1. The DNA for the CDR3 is TGCAGTGCGGGACAGGGGGCGGCAGATACGCAGTATTTT. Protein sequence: CSAGQGAADTQYF.